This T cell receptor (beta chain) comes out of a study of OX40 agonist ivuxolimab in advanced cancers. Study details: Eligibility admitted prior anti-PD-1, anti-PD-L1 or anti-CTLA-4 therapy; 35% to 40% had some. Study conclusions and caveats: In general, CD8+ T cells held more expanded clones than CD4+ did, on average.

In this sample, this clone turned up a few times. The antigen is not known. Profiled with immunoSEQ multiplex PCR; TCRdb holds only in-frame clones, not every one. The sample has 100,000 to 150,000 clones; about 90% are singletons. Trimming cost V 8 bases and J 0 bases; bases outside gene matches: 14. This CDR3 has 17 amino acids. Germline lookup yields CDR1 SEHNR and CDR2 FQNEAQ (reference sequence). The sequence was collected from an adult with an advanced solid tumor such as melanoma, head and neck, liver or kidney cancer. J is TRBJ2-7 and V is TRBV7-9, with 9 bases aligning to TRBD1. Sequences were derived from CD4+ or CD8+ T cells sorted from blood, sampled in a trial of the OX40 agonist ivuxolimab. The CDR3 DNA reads TGTGCCAGCGACTTCACTCCCGACAGGGGGTCCTCCTACGAGCAGTACTTC. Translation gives CASDFTPDRGSSYEQYF.